The clone carrying this T cell receptor (beta chain) was recorded a few times. Antigen: not known. The CDR3 extends over 15 amino acids. Germline V gene sequence: CDR1 SGHKS, CDR2 YYEKEE (reference sequence). Trimming pared 0 bases from V and 5 bases from J, leaving 12 bases between. This record comes from a study of cytomegalovirus exposure and HLA in healthy donors. Points from the study as a whole: Using the classifier, cytomegalovirus status was reportedly diagnosed with high specificity and sensitivity. In a later analysis, most CMV-associated TCR beta chains appeared HLA-restricted. A few V segments could not be told apart, such as TRBV6-2 and TRBV6-3, and were left out.

Primers: 60 Vbeta forward and 13 Jbeta reverse. This table comes from immunoSEQ multiplex PCR, and its TCRdb copy is limited to in-frame clones, with some not included. This sample has 25,000 to 40,000 clones; 44% occur once, and the top ten carry 2%. This TCR was recovered from a woman aged 45-60 years in good health and CMV-seronegative. The chain joins TRBV5-5 to TRBJ2-1, with D tentatively TRBD2 (5 bases). Material: PBMCs. DNA for the CDR3: TGTGCCAGCAGCTTGGAGTGGGAGACCGACAATGAGCAGTTCTTC. It encodes CASSLEWETDNEQFF. Filled out from reference TRBV5-5 and TRBJ2-1, the complete variable domain reads DAGVTQSPTHLIKTRGQQVTLRCSPISGHKSVSWYQQVLGQGPQFIFQYYEKEERGRGNFPDRFSARQFPNYSSELNVNALLLGDSALYLCASSLEWETDNEQFFGPGTRLTVL.